The 11 T cell receptor beta chains in this list originate from one sample, sequenced in a study of T cells in Graves' hyperthyroidism and ophthalmopathy. RNA transcripts provided the source from which TCR beta CDR3 regions were amplified. The TCR CDR3 was amplified in a first-round RT-PCR using the HTBI primer set. Each CDR3 protein is one row after TCRdb ran MiXCR on the multiplex PCR reads. This sample has about 570,000 distinct CDR3 sequences, with 35% to 55% found just once. Material for sequencing was peripheral blood or thyroid tissue (not recorded which). The receptors were gathered from an adult woman with Graves' disease, either hyperthyroidism or ophthalmopathy (not recorded which).

As to this clonotype: The germline gene is not matched at one end of the junction; a read error may be the cause. The rearrangement links TRBV6-1 to TRBJ2-7; the match to TRBD1 covers 10 bases. The CDR3 loop spans 14 amino acids. Germline-derived CDR1 and CDR2 are MNHNS and SASEGT. The chain's CDR3 is CASRQRQGAYEQYF. DNA of the CDR3: TGTGCCAGCAGACAAAGACAGGGGGCTTACGAGCAGTACTTT.

The chain uses TRBV10-3 and TRBJ1-5; the D is unclear. Germline-derived CDR1 and CDR2 are ENHRY and SYGVKD. V was cut by 11 bases and J by 7 bases, with 21 bases left in between. The CDR3 length is 14 residues. CDR3 residues: CASRGNRVSQPQHF. The CDR3 DNA reads TGTGCCTCTAGAGGGAACCGGGTCAGCCAGCCCCAGCATTTT.

The CDR3 region has the DNA TGCGCCAGCAGCTTGTTACAGGGGCCAGATACGCAGTATTTT. Its translation: CASSLLQGPDTQYF. The rearrangement uses TRBV5-1 and TRBJ2-3, with 7 bases aligning to TRBD1. CDR3 length: 14 residues. Germline CDR1 is SGHRS and CDR2 is YFSETQ. V lost 1 base and J lost 4; bases outside the gene matches: 3.

The V and J genes are TRBV30 and TRBJ1-5, with D tentatively TRBD1 (6 bases). V was clipped by 2 bases and J by 3 bases, with 11 bases between them. The CDR3 consists of 14 residues. Germline V CDR1 and CDR2: GTSNPN, SVGIG (reference sequence). The CDR3 loop reads CAWSPRGINQPQHF. The DNA for the CDR3 is TGTGCCTGGAGTCCCAGGGGAATCAATCAGCCCCAGCATTTT.

Remarks on this clonotype: The conserved phenylalanine or tryptophan normally closing the CDR3 is absent here, so this likely arose from a read error. The chain joins TRBV10-3 to TRBJ1-1; 12 bases are a match to TRBD1. The germline gives CDR1 ENHRY, CDR2 SYGVKD. This CDR3 has 14 amino acids. The V and J ends lost 8 bases and 0 bases, in that order; junction bases with no gene match: 1. CDR3 amino acids: CAIGTGGLNTEAFL. CDR3 DNA sequence: TGTGCCATCGGGACAGGGGGCCTGAACACTGAAGCTTTCCTT.

There are many counts of this clonotype. The chain carries TRBV5-1 and TRBJ1-5; unclear D gene. The germline V gene has CDR1 SGHRS and CDR2 YFSETQ. The CDR3 contains 14 residues. Trimming stripped 1 base from V and 7 bases from J, with 12 bases between. The CDR3 sequence: CASSLMGSEQPQHF. The CDR3 DNA follows: TGCGCCAGCAGCTTGATGGGGTCGGAACAGCCCCAGCATTTT.

This clonotype was counted many times. The rearrangement links TRBV2 to TRBJ1-2, with D tentatively TRBD1 (6 bases). The CDR3 sequence is 15 residues long. V was clipped by 2 bases and J by 5 bases, with 15 bases between them. The germline CDR1 and CDR2 sequences are SNHLY and FYNNEI. The CDR3 reads CASSERGGSIYGYTF. The DNA for the CDR3 is TGTGCCAGCAGTGAAAGGGGGGGAAGTATTTATGGCTACACCTTC.

This clonotype appeared many times. The chain employs TRBV5-5 and TRBJ1-5; no firm D call. Germline CDR1 reads SGHKS; CDR2 reads YYEKEE (reference sequence). With 1 base removed from V and 3 bases from J, the gap between germline ends came to 17 bases. The CDR3 consists of 17 residues. Here the CDR3 DNA reads TGTGCCAGCAGCTTGTCATGGGCCAGTTTCCCCAATCAGCCCCAGCATTTT. Its protein product is CASSLSWASFPNQPQHF.

This clonotype came up many times. The rearrangement uses TRBV7-2 and TRBJ1-1; D is perhaps TRBD1 (6 bases). Deletions cut 2 bases from V and 6 bases from J, with 22 bases between. Germline CDR1 is SGHTA and CDR2 is FQGNSA. This CDR3 spans 17 amino acids. CDR3 coding DNA: TGTGCCAGCAGCTTAACGGGGGCAGCCCAAATATCCGCTGAAGCTTTCTTT. This sequence encodes CASSLTGAAQISAEAFF.

The rearrangement uses TRBV11-2 and TRBJ2-5, with TRBD2 identical over 10 bases. Germline trimming cut 5 bases from V and 3 bases from J; bases unmatched to any gene: 3. The CDR3 spans 14 residues. The V gene's germline CDR1 is SGHAT and CDR2 FQNNGV. The CDR3 nucleotides read TGTGCCAGCAGCCGTGGACTAGCGGAAGAGACCCAGTACTTC. Its protein is CASSRGLAEETQYF.

This sequence joins TRBV6-1 and TRBJ2-5, with 8 bases that match TRBD1. Germline trimming cut 9 bases from V and 4 bases from J; bases unmatched to any gene: 16. The CDR3 contains 16 residues. CDR1 MNHNS and CDR2 SASEGT come from the germline V gene. The DNA for the CDR3 is TGTGCCAGAGGGGGAACAGGGGGTTCATTCGGAGAGACCCAGTACTTC. Its translation is CARGGTGGSFGETQYF.